The 10 T cell receptor beta chains below come from one sample, sequenced in a study of response to subunit inactivated influenza vaccine. TCRdb reprocessed the RT-PCR reads via MiXCR and lists one record per CDR3 protein. The sample has about 780,000 distinct CDR3 sequences, around 20% seen once; the top ten hold approximately 11%. The source was PBMCs from blood, collected less than 6 days after vaccination. The source is a man aged 45 to 65 who received an inactivated influenza vaccine.

The rearrangement links TRBV4-3 to TRBJ2-1, with 7 bases aligning to TRBD1. The junction had 3 bases not matched to a gene; V was cut back by 3 bases and J by 10 bases. The CDR3 is 12 residues long. The germline V gene encodes CDR1 LGHNA and CDR2 YSLEER. The CDR3 DNA follows: TGCGCCAGCAGCCAGGCGACAGGGGAGCAGTTCTTC. Protein product: CASSQATGEQFF.

This clonotype came up a few times. The J gene is TRBJ2-1, the V gene TRBV20-1; either TRBD1 or TRBD2 may fit D (6 bases each). The CDR3 contains 13 residues. Germline CDR1 reads DFQATT; CDR2 reads SNEGSKA (reference sequence). Trimming took off 3 bases at V and 8 bases at J, with 14 bases between the two ends. The CDR3 bases are TGCAGTGCTAGCGGGGGACAAGGGTATGAGCAGTTCTTC. Translating gives CSASGGQGYEQFF.

The chain is built from TRBV4-3 and TRBJ2-5; D tentatively fits TRBD1 or TRBD2 (5 bases each). This CDR3 contains 14 residues. From germline, CDR1 is LGHNA and CDR2 YSLEER. The V and J ends lost 2 bases and 3 bases respectively, with 10 bases between them. The CDR3 nucleotides are TGCGCCAGCAGCCAACTGGGGACCGAAGAGACCCAGTACTTC. This translates into CASSQLGTEETQYF.

The chain uses TRBV20-1 and TRBJ1-6; D is perhaps TRBD1 (5 bases). Trimming removed 0 bases at V and 2 bases at J, with 11 bases between. The CDR3 covers 16 residues. The germline gives CDR1 DFQATT, CDR2 SNEGSKA (reference sequence). CDR3 nucleotide sequence: TGCAGTGCTAGAGATGGGGCAGAAGCCTATAATTCACCCCTCCACTTT. Its protein is CSARDGAEAYNSPLHF.

This clonotype was observed many times. The rearrangement uses TRBV20-1 and TRBJ1-2, with no clear D. CDR1 DFQATT and CDR2 SNEGSKA come from the germline V gene (reference sequence). V was cut by 2 bases and J by 6 bases, with 16 bases left in between. The CDR3 sequence is 14 residues long. This CDR3 reads CSARPRQIGDGYTF. The CDR3 region has the DNA TGCAGTGCTAGACCTCGACAAATAGGAGATGGCTACACCTTC.

This clonotype was counted a few times. The chain combines TRBV12-3 or TRBV12-4 with TRBJ1-2, with D perhaps matching TRBD1 (5 bases). Trimming cost V 3 bases and J 7 bases, with 9 bases left between them. The CDR3 extends over 12 amino acids. The CDR3: CASSLRGGGYTF. CDR3 sequence (DNA): TGTGCCAGCAGTTTGCGGGGGGGTGGCTACACCTTC.

This clonotype was counted only a few times. The CDR3: CASSQAREGLLFEQFF. CDR3 nucleotides: TGCGCCAGCAGCCAAGCGCGGGAGGGCCTATTGTTCGAGCAGTTCTTC. The V and J genes are TRBV4-3 and TRBJ2-1, with 9 bases matching TRBD2. CDR1 and CDR2 from the germline V gene are LGHNA and YSLEER. The V and J ends lost 1 base and 10 bases, in that order; junction bases with no gene match: 11. The CDR3 contains 16 residues.

CDR3: CASSTQGFGYEQYF. Written as DNA, the CDR3 is TGCGCCAGCAGCACACAGGGGTTTGGGTACGAGCAGTACTTC. The chain has TRBV5-1 and TRBJ2-7; 7 positions match TRBD1. V was pared by 4 bases and J by 4 bases, with 8 bases of the junction left unmatched. The length of the CDR3 is 14 residues. The germline V gene has CDR1 SGHRS and CDR2 YFSETQ.

This chain joins TRBV7-2 and TRBJ1-1; 9 bases fit TRBD1. The CDR3 totals 15 residues. V gave up 5 bases and J gave up 7 bases; unmatched junction bases: 11. CDR1 is SGHTA and CDR2 is FQGNSA in the germline V gene. CDR3 in amino acids: CASSAQQGANIEAFF. The CDR3 region has the DNA TGTGCCAGCAGCGCCCAACAGGGGGCGAATATTGAAGCTTTCTTT.

The chain has TRBV27 and TRBJ1-1; 10 positions agree with TRBD1. The CDR3 length is 15 residues. Germline V gene lookup returns CDR1 MNHEY and CDR2 SMNVEV (reference sequence). V shed 5 bases and J 5 bases; nucleotides not matched to a gene: 8. The CDR3 DNA is TGTGCCAGCAGTCCACGACAGGGGGCAGGGACTGAAGCTTTCTTT. This encodes CASSPRQGAGTEAFF.